This T cell receptor beta chain was identified in a study of identical twins. Only a few counts were recorded for this clonotype. What it binds is not known. Unmatched junction bases numbered 9, after V lost 6 bases and J lost 1 base. Per the germline V gene, CDR1 is DFQATT and CDR2 is SNEGSKA (reference sequence). This CDR3 contains 14 residues. Points from the study as a whole: Out-of-frame TCR alpha sharing in monozygotic twins exceeded recombination model predictions. Out-of-frame alpha sequences that twins shared showed excess low generation probability. Fewer insertions marked abundant cord blood beta clonotypes; young adult naive trended weakly, memory not at all.

One entry per CDR3 protein results from TCRdb running MiXCR on the 5' RACE reads. The sample shows hundreds of thousands of distinct CDR3 sequences, roughly 6.2% of them seen only once. V usage is TRBV20-1 and J usage is TRBJ2-7; 7 nucleotides align to TRBD2. The receptor comes from a man aged 18 to 29 in good health. The material sequenced was naive T cells sorted from blood. In nucleotides, the CDR3 is TGCAGTGCCCAGAACCTAGCGGCTTCCTACGAGCAGTACTTC. Its translation: CSAQNLAASYEQYF.